The 21 T cell receptor beta chains reported below all come from one sample, sequenced in a study of tumor-infiltrating lymphocytes in primary liver carcinoma. A primer matching the constant region was used to make TCR beta cDNA from approximately 0.55 ug of total RNA. Libraries covering TCR beta were generated through three nested multiplex PCR rounds (using a slightly modified ARM-PCR). PCR rounds one and two used TRBV1-TRBV30 forward primers with a C-beta reverse primer for around 11 cycles each. TCRdb fed the multiplex PCR reads into MiXCR, producing one record per CDR3 protein. Here the sample spans 150,000 to 200,000 distinct CDR3 sequences, less than 75% being singletons. Blood RNA came from unsorted whole blood; germline DNA was also extracted. The source material was peripheral blood. The receptors originated from a woman aged 55-69 years with primary liver carcinoma and hepatitis B virus infection.

A note on this clonotype: The conserved phenylalanine or tryptophan is not found at the CDR3 terminus, so this likely reflects a read error. CDR3 in DNA: TGTGCCAGCAGCATAGCGGGCAGGGGAGAGACCCAGTACCTC. As protein: CASSIAGRGETQYL. The chain links TRBV11-2 to TRBJ2-5, with D perhaps TRBD2 (7 bases). Trimming removed 5 bases from V and 4 bases from J, with 14 bases in between. The germline gives CDR1 SGHAT, CDR2 FQNNGV. The CDR3 covers 14 residues.

Notes on this clonotype: Since a much larger clone is just one base distant, this may be a read error. CDR3 DNA sequence: TGTGCCAGCCTCGAGAGGGACTATGGCTACACCTTC. Amino acids: CASLERDYGYTF. The rearrangement joins TRBV6-2 or TRBV6-3 to TRBJ1-2; D not certain. V was pared by 8 bases and J by 3 bases, with 10 bases between. Germline lookup yields CDR1 MNHEY and CDR2 SVGEGT. CDR3 length: 12 residues.

There are a few counts of this clonotype. The rearrangement uses TRBV30 and TRBJ1-5; perhaps TRBD1 as D (5 bases). Germline lookup yields CDR1 GTSNPN and CDR2 SVGIG (reference sequence). The V end lost 2 bases, the J end lost 4 bases, and 9 bases lay between the germline ends. The CDR3 covers 13 residues. The DNA of the CDR3 is TGTGCCTGGAGTAAGTCAGGGAATCAGCCCCAGCATTTT. This encodes CAWSKSGNQPQHF.

On this clonotype: Germline and junction disagree at one end, which may indicate a read error. CDR3 residues: CASTLIGQPQHF. The CDR3 DNA is TGTGCCAGCACTTTAATCGGCCAGCCCCAGCATTTT. This chain joins TRBV12-3 or TRBV12-4 and TRBJ1-5; D remains ambiguous. The CDR3 contains 12 residues.

For this clonotype: A much larger clone differs by one base, so this may be a read error. This sequence joins TRBV6-5 and TRBJ2-3, with a possible D match to TRBD2 (6 bases). Trimming took off 7 bases at V and 4 bases at J, with 15 bases between the two ends. CDR1 and CDR2 (germline): MNHEY, SVGAGI. The CDR3 extends over 14 amino acids. CDR3 in DNA: TGTGCCAGCAAGGGAGGACATGATGCAGATACGCAGTATTTT. Residues: CASKGGHDADTQYF.

This rearrangement joins TRBV5-4 to TRBJ2-1; the match to TRBD2 covers 8 bases. After removal of 1 base from V and 7 bases from J, the junction contained 7 bases not matched to a gene. The CDR3 consists of 15 residues. The germline gives CDR1 SGHNT, CDR2 YYREEE (reference sequence). The CDR3 coding sequence is TGTGCCAGCAGCTTGTCCCCGGGAGGGCCTAATGAGCAGTTCTTC. This gives the protein CASSLSPGGPNEQFF.

V and J are TRBV4-1 and TRBJ2-7; D remains ambiguous. The CDR3 sequence is 14 residues long. Trimming took 1 base from V and 3 from J, leaving 10 bases between them. Germline CDR1 and CDR2: MGHRA and YSYEKL. CDR3 DNA: TGCGCCAGCAGCCAAGCGGTCGCTTACTACGAGCAGTACTTC. As protein: CASSQAVAYYEQYF.

In the case of this clonotype: A much larger clone is a single base away; this may be a read error. The chain couples TRBV6-1 to TRBJ2-5; D not certain. The CDR3 has 14 residues. In germline, CDR1 is MNHNS, CDR2 SASEGT. V dropped 4 bases and J dropped 3 bases, with 12 bases sitting between them. The CDR3 protein is CASSVLTPKETQYF. As DNA, the CDR3 is TGTGCCAGCAGTGTACTAACGCCGAAAGAGACCCAGTACTTC.

CDR3 coding DNA: TGTGCCAGCAGCCCACGCCCCGGGTTGACTAATGAAAAACTGTTTTTT. Translating gives CASSPRPGLTNEKLFF. The chain recombines TRBV6-5 with TRBJ1-4; D gene unclear. The CDR3 has 16 amino acids. Looked up from germline, CDR1 is MNHEY and CDR2 is SVGAGI. The ends were cut back, 6 bases at V and 2 bases at J, with 16 bases in the middle.

The V call is TRBV7-8, the J call TRBJ1-1, with a weak D call TRBD1 (6 bases). The length of the CDR3 is 14 residues. V shed 4 bases and J shed 5 bases, with 14 bases lying between them. Germline V gene sequence: CDR1 SGHVS, CDR2 FQNEAQ. In DNA form, the CDR3 reads TGTGCCAGCAGCTCGACCGAAAGGGGGACTGAAGCTTTCTTT. It codes for CASSSTERGTEAFF.

Remarks on this clonotype: The junction does not match germline at one end; this may be a read error. The chain has TRBV30 and TRBJ1-6; no clear D gene. This CDR3 is 12 amino acids long. Germline values: CDR1 GTSNPN, CDR2 SVGIG (reference sequence). In nucleotides, the CDR3 is TGTGTCTGGAGTGCTCCCCAGTCACCCCTCCACTTT. The encoded protein is CVWSAPQSPLHF.

J is TRBJ1-5 and V is TRBV19, with D maybe TRBD1 (5 bases). V lost 8 bases to trimming and J lost 0 bases, with 14 bases between them. This CDR3 is built from 15 residues. CDR1 LNHDA and CDR2 SQIVND come from the germline V gene (reference sequence). CDR3 bases: TGTGCCAGTGCTCGACAAGGGGTTAGCAATCAGCCCCAGCATTTT. Its translation is CASARQGVSNQPQHF.

This clonotype was observed a few times. It may be a read error: a sequence one base away is much more abundant. The chain has TRBV7-9 and TRBJ1-1; D is ambiguous. The CDR3 length is 16 residues. CDR1 and CDR2 (germline): SEHNR, FQNEAQ (reference sequence). The CDR3 reads CASSLGSGFVNTEALF. In nucleotides, the CDR3 is TGTGCCAGCAGCTTAGGATCCGGGTTTGTGAACACTGAAGCTCTCTTT.

Notes on this clonotype: A much larger clone lies one base from this, so it may be a read error. The gene calls are TRBV5-6 and TRBJ2-2; no firm D call. This CDR3 comprises 13 residues. Germline values: CDR1 SGHDT, CDR2 YYEEEE. The CDR3 region has the DNA TGTGCCAGCAGCCCTATGAACACCTGGGAGCTGTTTTTT. This translates into CASSPMNTWELFF.

In DNA form, the CDR3 reads TGTGCCAGCAGTTTCTTGGAGGGGGCGGGGAGAACTGAAGCTTTCTTT. Its protein product is CASSFLEGAGRTEAFF. The chain combines TRBV28 with TRBJ1-1, with 7 bases fitting TRBD1. Trimming removed 3 bases from V and 5 bases from J; junction bases left unmatched: 12. Germline V lookup: CDR1 MDHEN, CDR2 SYDVKM. The CDR3 totals 16 residues.

This clonotype was recorded at least ten times. This rearrangement joins TRBV29-1 to TRBJ2-7; no clear D. V dropped 5 bases and J dropped 6 bases, with 11 bases sitting between them. The CDR3 covers 11 residues. Looked up from germline, CDR1 is SQVTM and CDR2 is ANQGSEA. The CDR3 protein is CSVWFSAEQYF. The CDR3 bases are TGCAGCGTTTGGTTTTCCGCCGAGCAGTACTTC.

The table lists this clonotype with a count of one. V gene TRBV29-1 combines with J gene TRBJ2-7; 7 positions agree with TRBD1. This CDR3 spans 12 amino acids. CDR1 and CDR2 from the germline V gene are SQVTM and ANQGSEA. CDR3 in amino acids: CSATTGIYEQYF. CDR3 bases: TGCAGTGCTACGACAGGGATCTACGAGCAGTACTTC.

In the case of this clonotype: This may come from a read error, since a much larger clone is one base off. The rearrangement links TRBV5-5 to TRBJ2-2; 9 bases align to TRBD2. The CDR3 extends over 17 amino acids. Germline CDR1 SGHKS, CDR2 YYEKEE (reference sequence). Unmatched junction bases numbered 9, after V lost 3 bases and J lost 3 bases. For the CDR3, the DNA is TGTGCCAGCAGCTCCGGGTCTAGCGGGACGCACACCGGGGAGCTGTTTTTT. Translated, it gives CASSSGSSGTHTGELFF.

Details on this clonotype: The junction shows a germline mismatch at one end, possibly a read error. This chain uses TRBV5-4 with TRBJ2-1; D perhaps matches TRBD2 (6 bases). This CDR3 region has 16 residues. Germline CDR1 and CDR2: SGHNT and YYREEE (reference sequence). DNA of the CDR3: TGTGCCAGCAGCCCCGATGGGAGGAGCTCCTACGATGAGCAGTTCTTC. As protein: CASSPDGRSSYDEQFF.

Turning to this clonotype: Given the absence of the conserved phenylalanine or tryptophan at the CDR3 end, a read error is likely. The rearrangement uses TRBV11-2 and TRBJ2-2; 10 positions match TRBD2. V trimming: 10 bases; J trimming: 7 bases; junction bases outside the gene matches: 18. Germline V CDR1 and CDR2: SGHAT, FQNNGV. The CDR3 loop spans 17 amino acids. The CDR3 nucleotides read TGTGCCAACAGAGGTGGTAGCGGGAGGAATAGCGTCGGGGAGCTGTTTTAT. It yields the protein CANRGGSGRNSVGELFY.

As concerns this clonotype: A much bigger clone sits one base away, suggesting this may be a read error. The chain has TRBV6-5 and TRBJ2-1, with D uncertain. The CDR3 is 18 residues long. Deletions cut 7 bases from V and 5 bases from J, with 27 bases between. Germline V gene data show CDR1 as MNHEY and CDR2 as SVGAGI. CDR3 sequence (DNA): TGTGCCAGCAAACTCGGGTGGGCGGCAGGTCTTACGGACAATGAGCAGTTCTTC. It translates to CASKLGWAAGLTDNEQFF.